This is a list of T cell receptor beta chains from one sample in a study of somatic mutations in cytotoxic T cells in rheumatoid arthritis. Libraries were prepared by immunoSEQ multiplex PCR; TCRdb keeps only in-frame clonotypes and omits some of them. Among 15,000 or so clones listed, approximately 80% were seen once. Sequencing used CD8+ T cells sorted from blood. These receptors were collected from an adult with rheumatoid arthritis. CDR3s include the opening cysteine and the closing phenylalanine or tryptophan. The D gene is left open where the match is weak. Not every row has a clone size; where given, it reads once, few, many or a size class.

CDR3aa,CDR3nt,j_gene,v_gene,abundance,d_gene
CASSYGVGAEQFF,TGTGCCAGCAGTTATGGTGTCGGGGCTGAGCAGTTCTTC,TRBJ2-1,TRBV6-5,.,.
CASSLIGQGENFNYGYTF,TGTGCCAGCAGCTTAATCGGACAGGGGGAGAACTTTAACTATGGCTACACCTTC,TRBJ1-2,TRBV5-5,.,TRBD1
CASSWGLGFQETQYF,TGTGCCAGCTCCTGGGGTCTAGGCTTCCAAGAGACCCAGTACTTC,TRBJ2-5,TRBV14,.,.
CASSLGQGSREQYF,TGTGCCAGCAGCCTGGGACAGGGGAGTCGGGAGCAGTACTTC,TRBJ2-5,TRBV7-6,.,TRBD1
CASSLYGAGANVLTF,TGTGCCAGCAGTTTATACGGCGCTGGGGCCAACGTCCTGACTTTC,TRBJ2-6,TRBV28,.,.
CASTLNYEQYF,TGTGCCAGCACCCTCAACTACGAGCAGTACTTC,TRBJ2-7,TRBV2,.,.
CASSGTGQRSYYGYTF,TGTGCCAGCAGCGGGACGGGACAACGGAGCTACTATGGCTACACCTTC,TRBJ1-2,TRBV9,.,.
CASSLAITSGYSNTGELFF,TGCGCCAGCAGCTTGGCCATAACTAGCGGATACTCGAACACCGGGGAGCTGTTTTTT,TRBJ2-2,TRBV5-1,.,TRBD2
CASSVVGRGQETQYF,TGTGCCAGCAGCGTAGTTGGGAGGGGTCAAGAGACCCAGTACTTC,TRBJ2-5,TRBV9,medium-sized,TRBD2
CASSSGAPGANVLTF,TGTGCCAGCAGTTCCGGCGCCCCTGGGGCCAACGTCCTGACTTTC,TRBJ2-6,TRBV28,.,.
CATSAWNTEAFF,TGTGCCACCAGCGCGTGGAACACTGAAGCTTTCTTT,TRBJ1-1,TRBV15,.,.
CASMGDRENNEQFF,TGTGCCAGCATGGGGGACAGGGAAAACAATGAGCAGTTCTTC,TRBJ2-1,TRBV5-4,.,TRBD1
CASSLDPPGLGETQYF,TGCGCCAGCAGCTTGGACCCCCCGGGACTAGGAGAGACCCAGTACTTC,TRBJ2-5,TRBV5-1,once,TRBD2
CASSSAAPPSGEQYF,TGTGCCAGCAGTTCCGCGGCACCGCCGAGTGGCGAGCAGTACTTC,TRBJ2-7,TRBV27,.,.
CASSILRTANEKLFF,TGTGCCAGTAGTATATTGAGGACCGCTAATGAAAAACTGTTTTTT,TRBJ1-4,TRBV19,.,.
CASTDAGANTGELFF,TGTGCCAGCACGGACGCGGGGGCGAACACCGGGGAGCTGTTTTTT,TRBJ2-2,TRBV2,.,TRBD2
CASTGQGFDNEQFF,TGTGCCAGCACCGGACAGGGGTTTGACAATGAGCAGTTCTTC,TRBJ2-1,TRBV11-2,few,TRBD1
CASSILQGGELFF,TGTGCCAGTAGTATTCTACAGGGAGGGGAGCTGTTTTTT,TRBJ2-2,TRBV19,few,.
CASSLRASSYNEQFF,TGTGCCAGCAGCTTAAGGGCTAGCTCCTACAATGAGCAGTTCTTC,TRBJ2-1,TRBV7-3,.,.
CASSLASKDLITDTQYF,TGTGCCAGCAGCTTAGCTTCCAAGGACTTGATTACAGATACGCAGTATTTT,TRBJ2-3,TRBV5-6,.,.
CASSLYIRTDTQYF,TGTGCCAGCAGCTTATACATCCGCACAGATACGCAGTATTTT,TRBJ2-3,TRBV7-2,.,.
CASSLGAGGYNEQFF,TGTGCCAGCAGTTTGGGAGCGGGGGGTTACAATGAGCAGTTCTTC,TRBJ2-1,TRBV27,.,TRBD2
CATSRGYGTGNYGYTF,TGTGCCACCAGCAGAGGTTACGGGACAGGGAACTATGGCTACACCTTC,TRBJ1-2,TRBV15,.,TRBD1
CASRLEGQGASEAFF,TGTGCCAGCAGACTCGAGGGACAGGGGGCGTCTGAAGCTTTCTTT,TRBJ1-1,TRBV28,.,TRBD1
CASSGRDRVTETQYF,TGTGCCAGCAGTGGCCGGGACAGGGTTACAGAGACCCAGTACTTC,TRBJ2-5,TRBV6-5,.,TRBD1
CASSLSGLSYEQYF,TGTGCCAGCAGCTTATCAGGGTTGTCCTACGAGCAGTACTTC,TRBJ2-7,TRBV5-6,.,.
CASSIMKNTEAFF,TGTGCCAGTAGTATAATGAAGAACACTGAAGCTTTCTTT,TRBJ1-1,TRBV19,.,.
CASSAPGEYTGELFF,TGTGCCAGCAGCGCGCCGGGGGAATACACCGGGGAGCTGTTTTTT,TRBJ2-2,TRBV9,.,.
CASSLRDMNTEAFF,TGCGCCAGCAGCTTGCGGGATATGAACACTGAAGCTTTCTTT,TRBJ1-1,TRBV5-1,.,.
CASSLRPGQYTEAFF,TGCGCCAGCAGCTTGAGGCCGGGACAGTACACTGAAGCTTTCTTT,TRBJ1-1,TRBV5-1,.,TRBD1